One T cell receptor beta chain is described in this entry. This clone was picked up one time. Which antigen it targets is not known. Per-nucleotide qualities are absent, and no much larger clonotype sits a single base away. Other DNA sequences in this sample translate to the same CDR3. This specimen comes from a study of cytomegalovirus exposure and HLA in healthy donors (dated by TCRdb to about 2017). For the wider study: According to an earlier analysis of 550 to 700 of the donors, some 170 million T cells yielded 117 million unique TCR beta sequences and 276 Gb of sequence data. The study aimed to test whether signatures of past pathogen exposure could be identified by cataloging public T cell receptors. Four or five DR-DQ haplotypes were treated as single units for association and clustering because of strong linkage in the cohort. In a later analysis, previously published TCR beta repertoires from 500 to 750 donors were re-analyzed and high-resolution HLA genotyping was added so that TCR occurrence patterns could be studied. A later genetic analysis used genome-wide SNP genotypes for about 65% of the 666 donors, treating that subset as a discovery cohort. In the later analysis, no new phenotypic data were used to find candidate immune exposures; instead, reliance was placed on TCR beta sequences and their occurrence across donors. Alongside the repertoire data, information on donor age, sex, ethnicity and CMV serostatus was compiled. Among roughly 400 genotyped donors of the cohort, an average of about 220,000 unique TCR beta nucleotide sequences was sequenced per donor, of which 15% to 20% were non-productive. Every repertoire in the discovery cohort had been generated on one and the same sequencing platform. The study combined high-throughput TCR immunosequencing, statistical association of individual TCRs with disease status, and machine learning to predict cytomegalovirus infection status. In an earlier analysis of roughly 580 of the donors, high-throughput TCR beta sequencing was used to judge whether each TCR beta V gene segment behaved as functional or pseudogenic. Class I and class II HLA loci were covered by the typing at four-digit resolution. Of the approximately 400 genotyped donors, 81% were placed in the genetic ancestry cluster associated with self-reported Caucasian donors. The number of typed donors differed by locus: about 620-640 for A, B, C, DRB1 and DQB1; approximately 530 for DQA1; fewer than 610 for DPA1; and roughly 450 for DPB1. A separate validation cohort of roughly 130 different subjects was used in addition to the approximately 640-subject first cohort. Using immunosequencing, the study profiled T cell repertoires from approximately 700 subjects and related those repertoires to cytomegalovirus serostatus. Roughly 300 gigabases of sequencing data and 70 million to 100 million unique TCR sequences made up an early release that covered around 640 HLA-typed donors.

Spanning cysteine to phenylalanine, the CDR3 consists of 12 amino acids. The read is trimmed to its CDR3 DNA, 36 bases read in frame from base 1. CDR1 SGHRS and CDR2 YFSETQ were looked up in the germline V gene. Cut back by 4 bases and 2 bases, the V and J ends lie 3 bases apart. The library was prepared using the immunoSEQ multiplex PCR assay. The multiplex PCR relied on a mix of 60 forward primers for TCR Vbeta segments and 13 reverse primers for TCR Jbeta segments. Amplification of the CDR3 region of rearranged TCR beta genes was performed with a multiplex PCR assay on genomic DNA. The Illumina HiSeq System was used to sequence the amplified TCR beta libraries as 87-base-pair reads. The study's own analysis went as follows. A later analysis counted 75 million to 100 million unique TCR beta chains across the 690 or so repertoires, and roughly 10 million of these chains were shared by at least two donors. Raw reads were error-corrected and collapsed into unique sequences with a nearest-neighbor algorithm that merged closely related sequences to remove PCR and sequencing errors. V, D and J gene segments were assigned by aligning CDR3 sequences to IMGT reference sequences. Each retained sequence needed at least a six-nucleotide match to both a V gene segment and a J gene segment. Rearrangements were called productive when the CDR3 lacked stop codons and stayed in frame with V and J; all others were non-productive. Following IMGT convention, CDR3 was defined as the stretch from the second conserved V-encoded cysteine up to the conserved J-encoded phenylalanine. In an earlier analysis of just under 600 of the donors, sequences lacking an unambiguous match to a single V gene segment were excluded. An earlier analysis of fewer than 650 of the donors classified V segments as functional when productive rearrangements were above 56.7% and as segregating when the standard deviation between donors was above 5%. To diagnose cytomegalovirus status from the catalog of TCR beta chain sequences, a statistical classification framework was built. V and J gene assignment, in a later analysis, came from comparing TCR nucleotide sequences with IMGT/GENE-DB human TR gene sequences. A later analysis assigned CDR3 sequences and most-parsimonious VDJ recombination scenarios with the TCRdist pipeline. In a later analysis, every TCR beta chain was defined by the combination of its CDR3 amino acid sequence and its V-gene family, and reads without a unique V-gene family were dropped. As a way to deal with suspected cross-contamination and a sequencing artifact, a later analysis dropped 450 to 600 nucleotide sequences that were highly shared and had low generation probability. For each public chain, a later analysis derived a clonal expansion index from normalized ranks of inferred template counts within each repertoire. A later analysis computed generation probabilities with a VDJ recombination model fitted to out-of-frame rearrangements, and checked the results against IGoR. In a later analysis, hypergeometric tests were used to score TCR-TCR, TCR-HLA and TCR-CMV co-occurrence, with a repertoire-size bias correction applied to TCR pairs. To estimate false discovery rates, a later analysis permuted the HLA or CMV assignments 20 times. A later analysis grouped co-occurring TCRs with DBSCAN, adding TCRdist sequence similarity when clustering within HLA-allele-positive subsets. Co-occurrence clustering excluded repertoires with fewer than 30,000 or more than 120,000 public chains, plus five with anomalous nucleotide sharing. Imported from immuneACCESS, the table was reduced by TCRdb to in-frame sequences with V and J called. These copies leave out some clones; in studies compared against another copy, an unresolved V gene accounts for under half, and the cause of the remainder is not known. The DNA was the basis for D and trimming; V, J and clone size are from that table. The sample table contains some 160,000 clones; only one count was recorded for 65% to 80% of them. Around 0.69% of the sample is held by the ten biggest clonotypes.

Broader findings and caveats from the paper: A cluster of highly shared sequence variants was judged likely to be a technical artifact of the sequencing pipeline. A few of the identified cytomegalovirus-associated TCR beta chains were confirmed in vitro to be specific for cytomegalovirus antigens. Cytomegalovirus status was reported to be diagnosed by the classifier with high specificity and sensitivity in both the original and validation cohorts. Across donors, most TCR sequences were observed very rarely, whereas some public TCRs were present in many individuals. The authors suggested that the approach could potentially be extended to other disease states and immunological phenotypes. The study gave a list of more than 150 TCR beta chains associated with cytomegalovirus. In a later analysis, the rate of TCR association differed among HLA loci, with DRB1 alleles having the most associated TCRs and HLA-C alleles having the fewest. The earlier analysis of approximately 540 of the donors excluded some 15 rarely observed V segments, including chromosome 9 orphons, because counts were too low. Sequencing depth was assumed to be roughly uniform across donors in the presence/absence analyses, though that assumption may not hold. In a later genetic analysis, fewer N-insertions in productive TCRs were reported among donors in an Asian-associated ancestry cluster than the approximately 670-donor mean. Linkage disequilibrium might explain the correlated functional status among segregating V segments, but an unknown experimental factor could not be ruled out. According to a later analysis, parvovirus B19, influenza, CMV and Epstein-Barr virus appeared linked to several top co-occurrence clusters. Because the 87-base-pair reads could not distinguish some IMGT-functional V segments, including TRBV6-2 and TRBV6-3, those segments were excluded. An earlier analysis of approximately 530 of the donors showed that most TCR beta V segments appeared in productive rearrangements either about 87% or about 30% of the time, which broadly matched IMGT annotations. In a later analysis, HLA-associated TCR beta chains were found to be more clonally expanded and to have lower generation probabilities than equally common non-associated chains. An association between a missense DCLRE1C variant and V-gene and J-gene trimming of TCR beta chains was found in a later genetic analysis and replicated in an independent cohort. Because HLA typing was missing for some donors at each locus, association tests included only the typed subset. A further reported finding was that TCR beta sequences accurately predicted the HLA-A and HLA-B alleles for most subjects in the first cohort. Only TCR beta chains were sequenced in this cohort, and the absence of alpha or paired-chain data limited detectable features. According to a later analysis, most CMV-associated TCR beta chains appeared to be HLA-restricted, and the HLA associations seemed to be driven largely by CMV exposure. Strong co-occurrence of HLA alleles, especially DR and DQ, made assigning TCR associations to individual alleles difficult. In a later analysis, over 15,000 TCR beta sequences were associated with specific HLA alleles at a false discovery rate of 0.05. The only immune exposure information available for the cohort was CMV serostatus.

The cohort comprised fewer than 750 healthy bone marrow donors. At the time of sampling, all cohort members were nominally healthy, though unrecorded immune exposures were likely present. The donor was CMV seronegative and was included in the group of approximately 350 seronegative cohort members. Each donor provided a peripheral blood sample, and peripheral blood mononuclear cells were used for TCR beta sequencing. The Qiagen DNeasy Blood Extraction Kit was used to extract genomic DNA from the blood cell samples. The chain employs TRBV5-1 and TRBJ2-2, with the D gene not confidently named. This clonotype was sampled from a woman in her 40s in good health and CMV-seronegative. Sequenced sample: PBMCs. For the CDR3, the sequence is CASSPNTGELFF. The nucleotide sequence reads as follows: TGCGCCAGCAGCCCTAACACCGGGGAGCTGTTTTTT. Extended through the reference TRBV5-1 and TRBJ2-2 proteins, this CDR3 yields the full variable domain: KAGVTQTPRYLIKTRGQQVTLSCSPISGHRSVSWYQQTPGQGLQFLFEYFSETQRNKGNFPGRFSGRQFSNSRSEMNVSTLELGDSALYLCASSPNTGELFFGEGSRLTVL.